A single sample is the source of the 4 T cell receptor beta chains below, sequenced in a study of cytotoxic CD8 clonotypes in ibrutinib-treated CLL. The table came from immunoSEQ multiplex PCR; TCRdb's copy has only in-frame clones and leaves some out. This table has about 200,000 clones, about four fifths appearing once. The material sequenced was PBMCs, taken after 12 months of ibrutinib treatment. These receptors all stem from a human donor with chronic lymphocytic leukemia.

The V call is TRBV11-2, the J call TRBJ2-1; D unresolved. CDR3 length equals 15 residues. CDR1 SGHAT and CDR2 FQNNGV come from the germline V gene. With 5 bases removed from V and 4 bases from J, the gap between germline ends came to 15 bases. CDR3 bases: TGTGCCAGCAGCCAAGGCAGTGCGTCTTACAATGAGCAGTTCTTC. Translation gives CASSQGSASYNEQFF.

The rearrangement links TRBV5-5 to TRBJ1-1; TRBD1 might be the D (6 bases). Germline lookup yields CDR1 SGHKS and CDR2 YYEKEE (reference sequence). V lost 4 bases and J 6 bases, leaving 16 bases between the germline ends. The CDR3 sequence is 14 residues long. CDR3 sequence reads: CASSPEFGGAEAFF. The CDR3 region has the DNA TGTGCCAGCAGCCCAGAATTTGGGGGCGCTGAAGCTTTCTTT.

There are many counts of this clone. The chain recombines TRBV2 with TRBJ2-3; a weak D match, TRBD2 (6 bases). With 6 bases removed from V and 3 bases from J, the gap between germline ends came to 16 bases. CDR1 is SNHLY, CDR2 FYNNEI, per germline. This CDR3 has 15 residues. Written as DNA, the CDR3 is TGTGCCAGCAGGGGTCGGCGGGGTGTGACAGATACGCAGTATTTT. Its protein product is CASRGRRGVTDTQYF.

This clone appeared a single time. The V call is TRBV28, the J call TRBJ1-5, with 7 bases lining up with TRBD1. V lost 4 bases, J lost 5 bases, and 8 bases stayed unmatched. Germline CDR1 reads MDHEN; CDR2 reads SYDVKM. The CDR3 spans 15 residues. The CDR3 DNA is TGTGCCAGCAGTTCCGCGGGACAGACATATCAGCCCCAGCATTTT. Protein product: CASSSAGQTYQPQHF. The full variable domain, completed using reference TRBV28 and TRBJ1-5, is DVKVTQSSRYLVKRTGEKVFLECVQDMDHENMFWYRQDPGLGLRLIYFSYDVKMKEKGDIPEGYSVSREKKERFSLILESASTNQTSMYLCASSSAGQTYQPQHFGDGTRLSIL.